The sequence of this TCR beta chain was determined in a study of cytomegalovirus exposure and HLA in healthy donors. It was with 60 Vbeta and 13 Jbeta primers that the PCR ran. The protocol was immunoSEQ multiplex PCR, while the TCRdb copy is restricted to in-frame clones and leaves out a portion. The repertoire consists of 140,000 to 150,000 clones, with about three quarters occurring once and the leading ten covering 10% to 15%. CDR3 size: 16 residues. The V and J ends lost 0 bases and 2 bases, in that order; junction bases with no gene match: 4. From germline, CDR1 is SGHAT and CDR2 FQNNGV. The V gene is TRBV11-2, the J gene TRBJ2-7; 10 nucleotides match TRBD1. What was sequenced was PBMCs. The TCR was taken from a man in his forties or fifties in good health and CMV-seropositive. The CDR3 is CASSLDFGQGAYEQYF. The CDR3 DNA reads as TGTGCCAGCAGCTTAGACTTTGGACAGGGGGCCTACGAGCAGTACTTC.